The 10 T cell receptor beta chains given below trace back to one sample, sequenced in a study of T cells in Graves' hyperthyroidism and ophthalmopathy (dated by TCRdb to between 2019 and 2020). Library preparation used multiplex PCR. The run used an Illumina HiSeq 2000. The TCR beta CDR3 regions were amplified from RNA transcripts. A first-round RT-PCR of the TCR CDR3 used the HTBI primer set with the Qiagen OneStep RT-PCR kit. TCRdb reran the public reads through fastp at Q25 and MiXCR, keeping productive beta chains. For every CDR3 protein sequence, its rows merge into one entry that carries the most common genes and DNA. Present in this sample are roughly 530,000 distinct CDR3 sequences, more than 15% of which were seen just once. The ten largest account for approximately 18% of the sample. Specimen: blood. All receptors derive from a woman aged 18-29 years with Graves' ophthalmopathy.

This clonotype has ten or more counts. The chain uses TRBV3-1 and TRBJ1-1, with D possibly TRBD1 on 5 matching bases. CDR3 length equals 15 residues. Germline V gene sequence: CDR1 LGHDT, CDR2 YNNKEL (reference sequence). Trimming shortened V by 1 base and J by 4 bases, and 13 bases separated the two germline ends. The DNA for the CDR3 is TGTGCCAGCAGCCAAGGAGCAGGGCGGGGCACTGAAGCTTTCTTT. It codes for CASSQGAGRGTEAFF.

This clonotype was recorded a few times. This rearrangement joins TRBV7-2 to TRBJ1-2; D is possibly TRBD1 (5 bases). Trimming stripped 0 bases from V and 8 bases from J, with 19 bases between. The CDR3 covers 16 residues. CDR1 and CDR2 (germline): SGHTA, FQGNSA. The CDR3 DNA sequence: TGTGCCAGCAGCTTAGCGGTTGGGGGGGGACGGGGGGGCTACACCTTC. Amino acids: CASSLAVGGGRGGYTF.

The chain carries TRBV7-9 and TRBJ1-2; D call uncertain. The CDR3 totals 16 residues. Trimming took off 3 bases at V and 5 bases at J, with 19 bases between the two ends. CDR1 and CDR2 (germline): SEHNR, FQNEAQ (reference sequence). This CDR3 is CASSLDLEAPKYGYTF. The DNA of the CDR3 is TGTGCCAGCAGCTTGGACCTGGAGGCCCCAAAGTATGGCTACACCTTC.

This clonotype was detected many times. The genes are TRBV28 and TRBJ2-4; TRBD1 agrees at 7 bases. Germline V lookup: CDR1 MDHEN, CDR2 SYDVKM. The J segment lost 0 bases and the V segment lost 5 bases, leaving 16 bases of the junction unmatched. This CDR3 is 19 amino acids long. The CDR3 DNA is TGTGCCAGCAGTCCACACAGGGGCCCAGGGCAGATAGCCAAAAACATTCAGTACTTC. Protein sequence: CASSPHRGPGQIAKNIQYF.

This clonotype was seen at least ten times. This chain joins TRBV15 and TRBJ1-1; D unresolved. The ends were cut back, 1 base at V and 0 bases at J, with 6 bases in the middle. The CDR3 has 14 amino acids. Germline CDR1 LNHNV, CDR2 YYDKDF (reference sequence). CDR3 loop: CATSRVGLNTEAFF. The CDR3 DNA sequence: TGTGCCACCAGCAGAGTCGGGCTGAACACTGAAGCTTTCTTT.

This clonotype was observed many times. V is TRBV28 and J is TRBJ2-1, with 13 bases fitting TRBD2. Germline V lookup: CDR1 MDHEN, CDR2 SYDVKM. The CDR3 spans 16 residues. Unmatched junction bases numbered 4, after V lost 5 bases and J lost 3 bases. CDR3 region: CASSGGLAGNYNEQFF. For the CDR3, the DNA is TGTGCCAGCAGTGGGGGACTAGCGGGGAACTACAATGAGCAGTTCTTC.

The chain joins TRBV28 to TRBJ1-5; 9 bases are a match to TRBD1. The CDR3 extends over 16 amino acids. Trimming cost V 6 bases and J 6 bases; bases outside gene matches: 12. CDR1 and CDR2 (germline): MDHEN, SYDVKM. The CDR3 nucleotides read TGTGCCAGCAGAAAACAATCGACAGGGGGGTTTCAGCCCCAGCATTTT. It codes for CASRKQSTGGFQPQHF.

This clonotype has at least ten counts. The chain recombines TRBV7-6 with TRBJ2-5; TRBD1 agrees at 7 bases. The germline CDR1 and CDR2 sequences are SGHVS and FNYEAQ. The ends lost 4 bases at V and 2 bases at J; junction bases unmatched: 4. This CDR3 is 14 amino acids long. The CDR3 DNA follows: TGTGCCAGCAGCTGGTCACAGGGGCAAGAGACCCAGTACTTC. Translating it yields CASSWSQGQETQYF.

This clonotype was found once. The chain is built from TRBV30 and TRBJ1-2; tentative D call: TRBD1 (6 bases). The germline CDR1 and CDR2 sequences are GTSNPN and SVGIG (reference sequence). The CDR3 length is 12 residues. CDR3 loop: CASGEVYYGYTF. CDR3 DNA: TGTGCGTCAGGGGAGGTTTACTATGGCTACACCTTC.

The table lists this clonotype with many counts. This chain uses TRBV20-1 with TRBJ2-1; D not certain. The CDR3 runs to 13 residues. Germline V gene sequence: CDR1 DFQATT, CDR2 SNEGSKA (reference sequence). V was cut by 3 bases and J by 10 bases, with 16 bases left in between. DNA of the CDR3: TGCAGTGCTAGGAGGCTAAGTAGGTCAGAGCAGTTCTTC. Residues: CSARRLSRSEQFF.